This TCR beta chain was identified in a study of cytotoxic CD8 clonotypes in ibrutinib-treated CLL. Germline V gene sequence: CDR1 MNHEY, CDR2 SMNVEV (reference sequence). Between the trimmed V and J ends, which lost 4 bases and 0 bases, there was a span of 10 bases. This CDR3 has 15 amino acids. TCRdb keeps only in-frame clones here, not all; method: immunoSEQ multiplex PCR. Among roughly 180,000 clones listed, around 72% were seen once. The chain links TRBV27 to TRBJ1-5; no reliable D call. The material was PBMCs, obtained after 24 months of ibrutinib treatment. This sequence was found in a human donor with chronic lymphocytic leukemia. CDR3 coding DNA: TGTGCCAGCAGTTCCCAGCCTTATAGCAATCAGCCCCAGCATTTT. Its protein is CASSSQPYSNQPQHF.